The source of this T cell receptor (beta chain) is a study of blood T cell repertoires in COVID-19. Study-wide context: COVID-19 samples, acute and convalescent, were from the United States, Italy and Spain. Sources were T cells, B-cell-depleted T cells, or PBMCs; the material itself was cDNA or gDNA.

Source study methods: Nucleated cell number was recorded as an estimate derived from reference gene primer amplification. Here immunoSEQ multiplex PCR was the method, and the copy in TCRdb shows in-frame clones only, minus some. That table furnishes V, J and clone size, whereas the DNA furnished D and trimming. The data hold approximately 70,000 clones, with roughly 90% observed a single time. This CDR3 comprises 15 residues. With 0 bases clipped from V and 6 bases from J, the junction kept 6 bases outside the gene matches. The germline V gene encodes CDR1 SGHRS and CDR2 YFSETQ. The rearrangement joins TRBV5-1 to TRBJ2-1, with 7 bases fitting TRBD1. Sequenced material: peripheral blood. This clonotype originated in a human donor in a cohort sampled during active COVID-19. The CDR3 DNA sequence: TGCGCCAGCAGCTTGGTAGGGGGCTCAGGCAATGAGCAGTTCTTC. This encodes CASSLVGGSGNEQFF.